A selection of T cell receptor beta chains follows, all from one sample in a study of blood T cell repertoires in COVID-19. The method was immunoSEQ multiplex PCR; TCRdb's version includes in-frame clones alone and lacks a portion of them. The table has over 250,000 clones, about 89% seen once. The sequenced sample consisted of peripheral blood. The receptors stem from a man in his forties who had recovered from COVID-19. CDR3s include the opening cysteine and the closing phenylalanine or tryptophan. The D gene is left open where the match is weak. Expanded clones get a size class; other rows say once, few or many, or leave the size out.

D,V,J,size,DNA,CDR3
TRBD1,TRBV27,TRBJ1-2,.,TGTGCCAGCGCGGCATCCCGACAGGGGGCGGGTGGCTACACCTTC,CASAASRQGAGGYTF
.,TRBV21-1,TRBJ2-3,.,TGTGCCAGCAGCAAAATGCCAGGGGGTGGGGATACGCAGTATTTT,CASSKMPGGGDTQYF
TRBD2,TRBV7-2,TRBJ2-3,.,TGTGCCAGCAGTTCCACTAGCGGGAGGTCAGATACGCAGTATTTT,CASSSTSGRSDTQYF
TRBD2,TRBV29-1,TRBJ2-1,.,TGCAGCCTTTGGGGTAGCGGGAACTACAATGAGCAGTTCTTC,CSLWGSGNYNEQFF
TRBD2,TRBV6-5,TRBJ2-7,.,TGTGCCAGCAGTTACTCGAGCCTAGCGGGCTCCTACGAGCAGTACTTC,CASSYSSLAGSYEQYF
TRBD2,TRBV7-9,TRBJ2-7,once,TGTGCCAGCAGCGCCCCAGCGGGGGGAGCCTACGAGCAGTACTTC,CASSAPAGGAYEQYF
.,TRBV27,TRBJ2-7,.,TGTGCCAGCAGTTCGGGTTACGAGCAGTACTTC,CASSSGYEQYF
.,TRBV7-2,TRBJ1-4,.,TGTGCCAGCAGCCTCGATCCGGGAGCCCCTTATGAAAAACTGTTTTTT,CASSLDPGAPYEKLFF
.,TRBV15,TRBJ1-5,.,TGTGCCACCAGCAGAGCAGGGTATAGCAATCAGCCCCAGCATTTT,CATSRAGYSNQPQHF
TRBD1,TRBV7-8,TRBJ2-7,.,TGTGCCAGCAGCCTCCGGGACAGATCCTACGAGCAGTACTTC,CASSLRDRSYEQYF
TRBD1,TRBV27,TRBJ1-2,.,TGTGCCAGCAGTTTACGGGACAGGGGTCGGGATGGCTACACCTTC,CASSLRDRGRDGYTF
.,TRBV27,TRBJ1-6,few,TGTGCCAGCAGGCCGGCAGCAGGGGCGAGTTCACCCCTCCACTTT,CASRPAAGASSPLHF
.,TRBV30,TRBJ2-6,.,TGTGCCTGGGACCGGGGGACCGGGGCCAACGTCCTGACTTTC,CAWDRGTGANVLTF
.,TRBV5-6,TRBJ2-5,.,TGTGCCAGCAGCTTAGTCAGGGCGGACCAAGAGACCCAGTACTTC,CASSLVRADQETQYF
.,TRBV3-1/TRBV3-2,TRBJ2-7,.,TGTGCCAGCAGCCGAACGAATGCCAGAAGCTCCTACGAGCAGTACTTC,CASSRTNARSSYEQYF
.,TRBV20-1,TRBJ1-3,.,TGCAGTGCTAGTATCGGGGGAGCCGGAAACACCATATATTTT,CSASIGGAGNTIYF
.,TRBV2,TRBJ1-1,.,TGTGCCAGCACGCGGGTTTCTGAAGCTTTCTTT,CASTRVSEAFF
TRBD1,TRBV19,TRBJ1-4,.,TGTGCCAGTAGTGTACAGGGGAACGAAAAACTGTTTTTT,CASSVQGNEKLFF
.,TRBV10-1,TRBJ2-1,.,TGCGCCAGCAGTGAGTCGATACAGTTCTACAATGAGCAGTTCTTC,CASSESIQFYNEQFF
.,TRBV6-5,TRBJ1-5,.,TGTGCCAGCAGTCCATACCAGGGGATTTATCAGCCCCAGCATTTT,CASSPYQGIYQPQHF
TRBD1,TRBV7-2,TRBJ2-5,.,TGTGCCAGCAGACTAACAGGGGGGACGTACCAAGAGACCCAGTACTTC,CASRLTGGTYQETQYF
TRBD1,TRBV10-2,TRBJ1-5,.,TGCGCCAGCAGTGGCAGGGGGCAGGTTTATCAGCCCCAGCATTTT,CASSGRGQVYQPQHF
.,TRBV5-6,TRBJ2-2,.,TGTGCCAGCAAGAGGCAGTTGAACACCGGGGAGCTGTTTTTT,CASKRQLNTGELFF
.,TRBV7-9,TRBJ2-7,.,TGTGCCTTAGCTCGGGATCGCGAGCAGTACTTC,CALARDREQYF
.,TRBV11-3,TRBJ2-3,.,TGTGCCAGCAGCTTCGGGGGAGGAGGGGATACGCAGTATTTT,CASSFGGGGDTQYF
.,TRBV21-1,TRBJ2-1,.,TGTGCCAGCAGCATGGGCCGGAGCGAGACTAGCGGGAATTACAATGAGCAGTTCTTC,CASSMGRSETSGNYNEQFF
.,TRBV14,TRBJ2-3,.,TGTGCCAGCAGCCAAGATCTCGGGGCAGATACGCAGTATTTT,CASSQDLGADTQYF
TRBD2,TRBV19,TRBJ2-5,.,TGTGCCAGTAGGCTGAACGGGGGGGAAGAGACCCAGTACTTC,CASRLNGGEETQYF
.,TRBV3-1/TRBV3-2,TRBJ2-5,.,TGTGCCAGCAGCCAAGTAGCGAAAGAGACCCAGTACTTC,CASSQVAKETQYF
.,TRBV6-2/TRBV6-3,TRBJ2-3,.,TGTGCCAGCAGTTACTCGAATGGCTTCTTGGCGGGGATCCCAGATACGCAGTATTTT,CASSYSNGFLAGIPDTQYF
.,TRBV29-1,TRBJ1-2,.,TGCAGCGTTGGACGGGACACGGGGAACTATGGCTACACCTTC,CSVGRDTGNYGYTF
.,TRBV7-2,TRBJ1-1,once,TGTGCCAGCAGCCCAGGACAAACCCCTGAAGCTTTCTTT,CASSPGQTPEAFF
TRBD1,TRBV4-1,TRBJ2-3,.,TGCGCCAGCAGCCCTCGGGACAGGAACACAGATACGCAGTATTTT,CASSPRDRNTDTQYF
.,TRBV19,TRBJ1-1,.,TGTGCCAGTAGCCCGCGGCGAGTCACTGAAGCTTTCTTT,CASSPRRVTEAFF
TRBD1,TRBV4-2,TRBJ1-2,.,TGTGCCAGCAGCCAGACAGGGGGCAAGCTCTATGGCTACACCTTC,CASSQTGGKLYGYTF
TRBD1,TRBV19,TRBJ2-1,.,TGTGCCAGTAGGACAGGGAATGAGCAGTTCTTC,CASRTGNEQFF
TRBD1,TRBV2,TRBJ2-3,few,TGTGCCAGCAGTCCTACAGGGGTTTCGACAGATACGCAGTATTTT,CASSPTGVSTDTQYF
.,TRBV5-6,TRBJ1-4,.,TGTGCCAGCAGCTTGTCAGGAGGTGATGAAAAACTGTTTTTT,CASSLSGGDEKLFF
.,TRBV11-2,TRBJ2-7,.,TGTGCCAGCAGCTTATATAGGCAGGGTCACTCCTACGAGCAGTACTTC,CASSLYRQGHSYEQYF
.,TRBV7-6,TRBJ2-3,.,TGTGCCAGCAGCTTCAGGGGGGTGGATACGCAGTATTTT,CASSFRGVDTQYF
TRBD1,TRBV10-3,TRBJ1-1,few,TGTGCCATCAGCCCGGGACAGGGGCGGCACACTGAAGCTTTCTTT,CAISPGQGRHTEAFF
.,TRBV27,TRBJ2-7,once,TGTGCCAGCAGCCGACAGGGGGGCGCCCAGCGGGAGGGCTTCAACGAGCAGTACTTC,CASSRQGGAQREGFNEQYF
TRBD1,TRBV7-2,TRBJ1-3,.,TGTGCCAGCAGCTTCGGACAGGGCCAATCTGGAAACACCATATATTTT,CASSFGQGQSGNTIYF
TRBD2,TRBV7-8,TRBJ2-7,.,TGTGCCAGCAGCATCGGGCCAGCGGGGTACGAGCAGTACTTC,CASSIGPAGYEQYF
.,TRBV5-1,TRBJ2-6,.,TGCGCCAGCAGCCCCCATCCGGCAGGGAAATCATCTGGGGCCAACGTCCTGACTTTC,CASSPHPAGKSSGANVLTF
TRBD1,TRBV14,TRBJ2-1,.,TGTGCCAGCAGCCCCCGACAGGGTGGCCGCAATGAGCAGTTCTTC,CASSPRQGGRNEQFF
.,TRBV6-1,TRBJ1-1,.,TGTGCCAGCAGTGAAGCTAAAGGGGCGAGGAACACTGAAGCTTTCTTT,CASSEAKGARNTEAFF
.,TRBV10-3,TRBJ2-2,.,TGTGCCATCAGTGAGTCGCTAGCGCCCGGGGAGCTGTTTTTT,CAISESLAPGELFF
TRBD1,TRBV9,TRBJ2-2,.,TGTGCCAGCAGCCTTGGGACAGGGTGGACCGGGGAGCTGTTTTTT,CASSLGTGWTGELFF
TRBD1,TRBV6-2/TRBV6-3,TRBJ1-2,.,TGTGCCAGCAGTTACGGGACAGATCTTAACTATGGCTACACCTTC,CASSYGTDLNYGYTF
.,TRBV27,TRBJ2-3,.,TGTGCCAGCAGTTTTTGGCAGGGGACGAGAGACTCTACGCAGTATTTT,CASSFWQGTRDSTQYF
TRBD1,TRBV5-1,TRBJ2-6,.,TGCGCCAGCAGCTACTACAGGGGTCTGCCCTCTGGGGCCAACGTCCTGACTTTC,CASSYYRGLPSGANVLTF
.,TRBV13,TRBJ1-4,.,TGTGCCAGCAGCTCGAAGACAGACCCTTGGAAAAAACTGTTTTTT,CASSSKTDPWKKLFF